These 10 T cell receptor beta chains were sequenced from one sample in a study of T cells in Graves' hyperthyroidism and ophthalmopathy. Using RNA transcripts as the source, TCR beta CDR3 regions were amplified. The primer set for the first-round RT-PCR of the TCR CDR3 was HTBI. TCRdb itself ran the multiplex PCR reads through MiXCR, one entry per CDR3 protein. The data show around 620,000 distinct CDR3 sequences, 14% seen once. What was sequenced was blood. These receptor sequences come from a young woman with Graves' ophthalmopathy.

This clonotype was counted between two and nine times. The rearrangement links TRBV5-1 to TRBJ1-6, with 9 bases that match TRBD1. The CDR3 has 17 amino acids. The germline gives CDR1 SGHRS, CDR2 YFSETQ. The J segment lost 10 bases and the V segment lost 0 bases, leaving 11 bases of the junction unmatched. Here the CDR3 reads CASSLARGQGSYSPLHF. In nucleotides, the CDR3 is TGCGCCAGCAGCTTGGCCAGGGGACAGGGAAGTTACTCACCCCTCCACTTT.

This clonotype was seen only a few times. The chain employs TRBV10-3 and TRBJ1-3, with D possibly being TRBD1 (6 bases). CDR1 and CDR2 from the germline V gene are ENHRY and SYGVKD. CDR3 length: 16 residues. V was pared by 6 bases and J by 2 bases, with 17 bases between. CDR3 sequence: CAIRDLTSGAGNTIYF. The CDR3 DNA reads TGTGCCATCAGAGACCTTACTTCAGGGGCTGGAAACACCATATATTTT.

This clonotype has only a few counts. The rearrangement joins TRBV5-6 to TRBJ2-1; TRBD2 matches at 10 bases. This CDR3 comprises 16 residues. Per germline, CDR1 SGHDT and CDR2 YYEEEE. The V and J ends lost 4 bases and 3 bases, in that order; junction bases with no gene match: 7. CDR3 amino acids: CASSSTSGISYNEQFF. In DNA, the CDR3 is TGTGCCAGCAGCAGTACTAGCGGGATTAGCTACAATGAGCAGTTCTTC.

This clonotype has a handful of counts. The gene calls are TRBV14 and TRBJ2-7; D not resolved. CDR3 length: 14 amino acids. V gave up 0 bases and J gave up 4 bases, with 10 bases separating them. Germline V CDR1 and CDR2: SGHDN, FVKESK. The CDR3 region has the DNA TGTGCCAGCAGCCAAGATTTAGGGCGATACGAGCAGTACTTC. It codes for CASSQDLGRYEQYF.

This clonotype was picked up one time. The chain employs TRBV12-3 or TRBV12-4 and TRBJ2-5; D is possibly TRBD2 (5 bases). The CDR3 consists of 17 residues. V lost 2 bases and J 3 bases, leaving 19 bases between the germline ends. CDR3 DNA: TGTGCCAGCAGTTTATTGCGCCTTAGGACGGGGAAAGAGACCCAGTACTTC. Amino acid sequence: CASSLLRLRTGKETQYF.

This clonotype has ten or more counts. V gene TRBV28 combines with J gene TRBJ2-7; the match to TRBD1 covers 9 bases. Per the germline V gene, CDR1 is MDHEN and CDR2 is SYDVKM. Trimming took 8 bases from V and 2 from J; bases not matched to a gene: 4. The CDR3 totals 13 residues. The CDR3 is CASRQGGAYEQYF. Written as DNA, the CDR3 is TGTGCCAGCCGACAGGGGGGAGCCTACGAGCAGTACTTC.

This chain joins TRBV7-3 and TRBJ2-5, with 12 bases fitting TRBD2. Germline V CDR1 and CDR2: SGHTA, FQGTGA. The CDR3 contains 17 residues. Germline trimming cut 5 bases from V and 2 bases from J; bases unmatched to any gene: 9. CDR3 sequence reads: CASSARPGTSGQETQYF. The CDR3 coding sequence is TGTGCCAGCAGCGCGCGACCCGGGACTAGCGGGCAAGAGACCCAGTACTTC.

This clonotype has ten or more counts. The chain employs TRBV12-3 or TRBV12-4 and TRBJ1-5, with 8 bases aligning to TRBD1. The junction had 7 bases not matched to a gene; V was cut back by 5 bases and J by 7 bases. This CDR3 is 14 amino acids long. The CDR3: CASSPGQGLQPQHF. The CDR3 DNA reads TGTGCCAGCAGTCCCGGACAGGGTCTACAGCCCCAGCATTTT.

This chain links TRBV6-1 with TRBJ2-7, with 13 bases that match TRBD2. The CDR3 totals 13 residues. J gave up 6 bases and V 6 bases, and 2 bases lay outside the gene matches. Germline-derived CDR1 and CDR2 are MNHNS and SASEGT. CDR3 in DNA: TGTGCCAGCAGCCGACTAGCGGGAGGCGAGCAGTACTTC. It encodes CASSRLAGGEQYF.

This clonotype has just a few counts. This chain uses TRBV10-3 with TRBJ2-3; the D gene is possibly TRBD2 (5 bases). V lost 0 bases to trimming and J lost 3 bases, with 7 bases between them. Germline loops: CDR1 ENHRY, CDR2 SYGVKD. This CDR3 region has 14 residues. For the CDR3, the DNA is TGTGCCATCAGTGAGTCGGCGGGTACAGATACGCAGTATTTT. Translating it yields CAISESAGTDTQYF.